The T cell receptor (beta chain) described here comes from a study of technical replicates of blood from several donors. The protocol was immunoSEQ multiplex PCR, while the TCRdb copy is restricted to in-frame clones and leaves out a portion. The repertoire holds almost 90,000 clones, with around 96% as singletons. Sequencing was carried out using T cells isolated from PBMCs. This sequence originates from a human donor in good health.

CDR3 bases: TGCGCCAGCAGCCAAGTGGGGCGGGAGTTCTACAATGAGCAGTTCTTC. It translates to CASSQVGREFYNEQFF. The gene calls are TRBV4-1 and TRBJ2-1, with 7 nucleotides matching TRBD2. The germline V gene has CDR1 MGHRA and CDR2 YSYEKL. CDR3 length equals 16 residues. Trimming at V came to 1 base and at J to 3 bases, leaving 6 bases not matched to a gene.